The 32 T cell receptor beta chains below all came from one sample that was sequenced in a study of blood T cell repertoires in COVID-19. Generated by immunoSEQ multiplex PCR, the TCRdb table keeps only in-frame clones and is missing some. The sample holds 55,000 to 90,000 clones, more than 75% seen once. Sample: peripheral blood. Every receptor here comes from a woman aged 55-69 years with acute or convalescent COVID-19.

Only a few counts were recorded for this clone. This chain uses TRBV4-1 with TRBJ1-6, with a possible D match to TRBD1 (5 bases). Germline loops: CDR1 MGHRA, CDR2 YSYEKL. The CDR3 has 15 residues. Trimming shortened V by 2 bases and J by 7 bases, and 12 bases separated the two germline ends. In DNA, the CDR3 is TGCGCCAGCAGCCAACTCGACAGAACGAATTCACCCCTCCACTTT. This translates into CASSQLDRTNSPLHF.

The rearrangement links TRBV5-1 to TRBJ2-1; the match to TRBD2 covers 11 bases. This CDR3 is 18 amino acids long. In germline, CDR1 is SGHRS, CDR2 YFSETQ. V dropped 0 bases and J dropped 1; count of bases not matched to a gene: 6. DNA of the CDR3: TGCGCCAGCAGCTTGGAGGCTAGCGGGGGGTATTCCTACAATGAGCAGTTCTTC. Translating it yields CASSLEASGGYSYNEQFF. Full variable domain (remainder filled in from reference TRBV5-1 and TRBJ2-1): KAGVTQTPRYLIKTRGQQVTLSCSPISGHRSVSWYQQTPGQGLQFLFEYFSETQRNKGNFPGRFSGRQFSNSRSEMNVSTLELGDSALYLCASSLEASGGYSYNEQFFGPGTRLTVL.

The gene calls are TRBV5-6 and TRBJ2-5, with D maybe TRBD2 (6 bases). The CDR3 is 14 amino acids. Trimming took 3 bases from V and 1 from J, leaving 10 bases between them. Germline assignment: CDR1 SGHDT and CDR2 YYEEEE. CDR3 sequence reads: CASSSTGSQETQYF. In nucleotides, the CDR3 is TGTGCCAGCAGCTCAACCGGGAGCCAAGAGACCCAGTACTTC.

This clone was detected a few times. The chain employs TRBV6-1 and TRBJ1-2; possibly TRBD1 for D (5 bases). The CDR3 is made up of 14 amino acids. Germline V gene data show CDR1 as MNHNS and CDR2 as SASEGT. V lost 6 bases to trimming and J lost 4 bases, with 15 bases between them. CDR3 sequence: CASSRRGVFYGYTF. DNA for the CDR3: TGTGCCAGCAGCCGAAGGGGCGTCTTCTATGGCTACACCTTC.

This clone has more than one count but fewer than ten. The rearrangement links TRBV6-5 to TRBJ2-7, with 11 bases aligning to TRBD1. CDR3 size: 15 residues. CDR1 and CDR2 (germline): MNHEY, SVGAGI. The V segment lost 4 bases and the J segment 3 bases; nucleotides outside the gene matches: 5. CDR3 amino acids: CASSSGTGGFYEQYF. CDR3 coding DNA: TGTGCCAGCAGTTCCGGGACAGGGGGTTTCTACGAGCAGTACTTC.

The rearrangement joins TRBV11-3 to TRBJ2-7; a possible D gene is TRBD1 (6 bases). V was trimmed by 1 base and J by 4 bases, leaving 11 bases between them. CDR3 size: 14 residues. CDR1 is SGHNT and CDR2 is YENEEA in the germline V gene. The CDR3 bases are TGTGCCAGCAGCTTAGGCCCCAGGGGTTACGAGCAGTACTTC. Protein: CASSLGPRGYEQYF.

CDR3 sequence (DNA): TGTGCCAGCAGCCGTATCCGGGACACCGAGACCCAGTACTTC. This sequence encodes CASSRIRDTETQYF. The chain is built from TRBV3-1 (or the pseudogene TRBV3-2) and TRBJ2-5; D perhaps matches TRBD1 (6 bases). The CDR3 loop spans 14 amino acids. The V and J ends lost 4 bases and 5 bases respectively, with 14 bases between them. In germline, CDR1 is LGHDT, CDR2 YNNKEL (reference sequence).

This chain connects TRBV5-6 to TRBJ1-2, with 7 bases identical to TRBD1. CDR1 is SGHDT and CDR2 is YYEEEE in the germline V gene. This CDR3 is built from 14 residues. With V trimmed by 2 bases and J by 7 bases, 8 bases remained unmatched. The CDR3 DNA reads as TGTGCCAGCAGCTTCACTGACAGGGCGGGTGGCTACACCTTC. Its translation: CASSFTDRAGGYTF.

V and J are TRBV3-1 (or the pseudogene TRBV3-2) and TRBJ2-7; 8 bases fit TRBD2. CDR1 is LGHDT and CDR2 is YNNKEL in the germline V gene (reference sequence). Trimming cost V 4 bases and J 0 bases; bases outside gene matches: 8. The CDR3 contains 16 residues. CDR3 protein: CASSPLAGATSYEQYF. The CDR3 DNA reads as TGTGCCAGCAGCCCTCTAGCGGGTGCGACCTCCTACGAGCAGTACTTC.

This clone was counted once. V usage is TRBV18 and J usage is TRBJ1-1; no reliable D call. V lost 5 bases and J lost 2, with 12 bases in between. In germline, CDR1 is KGHSH, CDR2 LQKENI. This CDR3 is 14 amino acids long. CDR3 in amino acids: CASSARELNTEAFF. The CDR3 bases are TGTGCCAGCTCAGCCCGGGAGCTAAACACTGAAGCTTTCTTT.

This clone was observed a single time. The chain employs TRBV9 and TRBJ1-4; D remains ambiguous. The V and J ends lost 0 bases and 0 bases respectively, with 12 bases between them. The CDR3 loop spans 17 amino acids. CDR1 and CDR2 (germline): SGDLS, YYNGEE. As DNA, the CDR3 is TGTGCCAGCAGCGTAGATTCGGGATACTCAACTAATGAAAAACTGTTTTTT. Encoded protein: CASSVDSGYSTNEKLFF.

This clone was counted once. This chain uses TRBV7-2 with TRBJ2-3, with D uncertain. CDR1 and CDR2 (germline): SGHTA, FQGNSA. The CDR3 has 16 amino acids. V lost 1 base and J 1 base, leaving 12 bases between the germline ends. The CDR3 DNA sequence: TGTGCCAGCAGCTTAGAAGCCAGGTGGGGCACAGATACGCAGTATTTT. Its translation: CASSLEARWGTDTQYF.

This clone was picked up one time. V is TRBV2 and J is TRBJ2-7, with TRBD1 as a possible D gene (6 bases). Germline CDR1 SNHLY, CDR2 FYNNEI. V was clipped by 2 bases and J by 2 bases, with 10 bases between them. CDR3 length: 14 amino acids. CDR3 amino acids: CASSEYRVPYEQYF. CDR3 coding DNA: TGTGCCAGCAGTGAATACAGGGTCCCCTACGAGCAGTACTTC.

The V and J genes are TRBV6-1 and TRBJ1-3; TRBD1 matches 11 bases. The CDR3 totals 15 residues. V trimming: 4 bases; J trimming: 6 bases; junction bases outside the gene matches: 5. Germline assignment: CDR1 MNHNS and CDR2 SASEGT. The CDR3 here is CASSVDRGLINTIYF. The DNA of the CDR3 is TGTGCCAGCAGTGTGGACAGGGGGCTTATAAACACCATATATTTT.

The chain has TRBV6-6 and TRBJ2-3; a weak D match, TRBD2 (6 bases). The V and J ends lost 5 bases and 4 bases respectively, with 10 bases between them. The CDR3 covers 13 residues. CDR1 MNHNY and CDR2 SVGAGI come from the germline V gene (reference sequence). The CDR3: CASSPAGSDTQYF. The CDR3 nucleotides are TGTGCCAGCAGTCCGGCGGGGTCAGATACGCAGTATTTT.

The gene calls are TRBV19 and TRBJ2-1; 10 nucleotides agree with TRBD2. The CDR3 is made up of 17 amino acids. J lost 6 bases, V lost 3 bases, and 11 bases had no gene match. The germline V gene has CDR1 LNHDA and CDR2 SQIVND (reference sequence). The CDR3 DNA is TGTGCCAGTAGTATCATCACTAGCGGGGCCCGGGGCAATGAGCAGTTCTTC. Translating gives CASSIITSGARGNEQFF.

This clone has just one count. The V call is TRBV12-3 or TRBV12-4, the J call TRBJ2-5; 7 bases map to TRBD1. V gave up 5 bases and J gave up 4 bases; unmatched junction bases: 4. This CDR3 region has 13 residues. DNA for the CDR3: TGTGCCAGCAGTCCGCGACAGGGAGAGACCCAGTACTTC. Amino acids: CASSPRQGETQYF.

V is TRBV18 and J is TRBJ2-7, with D possibly matching TRBD1 (6 bases). Germline V CDR1 and CDR2: KGHSH, LQKENI. V was clipped by 2 bases and J by 0 bases, with 14 bases between them. The CDR3 loop spans 16 amino acids. The CDR3 DNA sequence: TGTGCCAGCTCACCAGGTAGGACAGCGAACTCCTACGAGCAGTACTTC. Translated: CASSPGRTANSYEQYF. The whole variable domain, filled in from reference TRBV18 and TRBJ2-7, reads NAGVMQNPRHLVRRRGQEARLRCSPMKGHSHVYWYRQLPEEGLKFMVYLQKENIIDESGMPKERFSAEFPKEGPSILRIQQVVRGDSAAYFCASSPGRTANSYEQYFGPGTRLTVT.

This sequence joins TRBV2 and TRBJ1-5, with a possible D match to TRBD1 (6 bases). Germline V gives CDR1 SNHLY, CDR2 FYNNEI. V dropped 6 bases and J dropped 7 bases, with 13 bases sitting between them. The CDR3 has 13 residues. The CDR3 nucleotides are TGTGCCAGCAGACAGGGAGTCGGCCAGCCCCAGCATTTT. This codes for CASRQGVGQPQHF. The full variable domain, with the rest looked up from reference TRBV2 and TRBJ1-5, is EPEVTQTPSHQVTQMGQEVILRCVPISNHLYFYWYRQILGQKVEFLVSFYNNEISEKSEIFDDQFSVERPDGSNFTLKIRSTKLEDSAMYFCASRQGVGQPQHFGDGTRLSIL.

The rearrangement uses TRBV27 and TRBJ2-7, with a weak D call TRBD2 (5 bases). Germline CDR1 is MNHEY and CDR2 is SMNVEV (reference sequence). CDR3 size: 15 residues. Trimming removed 5 bases from V and 0 bases from J, with 14 bases in between. CDR3 amino acids: CASSRLRESSYEQYF. CDR3 nucleotides: TGTGCCAGCAGTCGTCTACGGGAAAGCTCCTACGAGCAGTACTTC.

This clone occurred a few times. The chain couples TRBV5-1 to TRBJ2-2, with TRBD1 as a possible D gene (7 bases). The germline gives CDR1 SGHRS, CDR2 YFSETQ. The CDR3 consists of 15 residues. Trimming removed 4 bases from V and 0 bases from J, with 10 bases in between. DNA for the CDR3: TGCGCCAGCAGCGGAGGGGGCTCGAACACCGGGGAGCTGTTTTTT. Translated: CASSGGGSNTGELFF.

The chain carries TRBV25-1 and TRBJ1-1, with 8 bases matching TRBD1. This CDR3 region has 16 residues. Germline V gives CDR1 MGHDK, CDR2 SYGVNS. The V and J ends lost 4 bases and 5 bases, in that order; junction bases with no gene match: 12. The CDR3 DNA reads as TGTGCCAGCAGTGTTTTCGGGCAGGGGGCAGGTACTGAAGCTTTCTTT. Its translation: CASSVFGQGAGTEAFF.

The genes are TRBV28 and TRBJ2-1, with 8 bases that match TRBD2. The CDR3 sequence is 15 residues long. Germline V gene data show CDR1 as MDHEN and CDR2 as SYDVKM. V lost 2 bases, J lost 9 bases, and 9 bases stayed unmatched. CDR3 bases: TGTGCCAGCAGTTTAACCCGCGGGGGGCCTTCTGAGCAGTTCTTC. It codes for CASSLTRGGPSEQFF.

The chain is built from TRBV12-3 or TRBV12-4 and TRBJ1-3; D is ambiguous. The CDR3 has 12 residues. V lost 3 bases and J lost 3, with 3 bases in between. Here the CDR3 DNA reads TGTGCCAGCAGTTTCCTTGGAAACACCATATATTTT. It specifies CASSFLGNTIYF.

The chain is built from TRBV19 and TRBJ1-5; 8 bases are a match to TRBD1. CDR1 and CDR2 from the germline V gene are LNHDA and SQIVND (reference sequence). V gave up 2 bases and J gave up 0 bases; unmatched junction bases: 3. This CDR3 comprises 16 residues. CDR3: CASSILQGDSNQPQHF. The CDR3 DNA reads as TGTGCCAGTAGTATATTACAGGGGGATAGCAATCAGCCCCAGCATTTT.

This rearrangement joins TRBV5-1 to TRBJ1-1; D gene ambiguous. V lost 0 bases and J lost 0, with 15 bases in between. The V gene's germline CDR1 is SGHRS and CDR2 YFSETQ. The CDR3 loop spans 17 amino acids. The CDR3 region is CASSLDSGRLMNTEAFF. In nucleotides, the CDR3 is TGCGCCAGCAGCTTGGATAGCGGACGGCTCATGAACACTGAAGCTTTCTTT.

In its sample, this clone was seen a few times. The J gene is TRBJ1-6, the V gene TRBV6-5; D perhaps matches TRBD1 (5 bases). The ends were cut back, 4 bases at V and 8 bases at J, with 12 bases in the middle. CDR3 size: 14 residues. The germline CDR1 and CDR2 sequences are MNHEY and SVGAGI. In DNA, the CDR3 is TGTGCCAGCAGTTTGCAGGGAGGAGATTCACCCCTCCACTTT. It translates to CASSLQGGDSPLHF.

A single count supports this clone. The chain couples TRBV21-1 to TRBJ2-4; the D call of TRBD1 is as the table states it, not checked on the DNA. TRBV21-1 is deemed a pseudogene. The CDR3 is 16 residues long. The CDR3 loop reads CASSQGQGGEKNIQYF. The CDR3 nucleotides read TGTGCCAGCAGCCAGGGACAGGGGGGTGAAAAAAACATTCAGTACTTC.

The V call is TRBV6-5, the J call TRBJ1-1; possible D gene TRBD1, 6 bases. The CDR3 extends over 13 amino acids. Trimming removed 7 bases from V and 2 bases from J, with 11 bases in between. Germline assignment: CDR1 MNHEY and CDR2 SVGAGI. The CDR3 sequence: CASTGDINTEAFF. The CDR3 coding sequence is TGTGCCAGCACAGGGGACATAAACACTGAAGCTTTCTTT.

The V and J genes are TRBV18 and TRBJ2-2; 7 nucleotides match TRBD1. This CDR3 is built from 15 residues. Losses at the gene ends were 1 base for V and 7 bases for J; bases not matched to a gene: 6. Germline V CDR1 and CDR2: KGHSH, LQKENI. CDR3 residues: CASSPLQGTGGELFF. The CDR3 coding sequence is TGTGCCAGCTCACCACTACAGGGGACCGGCGGGGAGCTGTTTTTT.

The chain joins TRBV27 to TRBJ1-1; D perhaps matches TRBD1 (6 bases). Between the trimmed V and J ends, which lost 9 bases and 1 base, there was a span of 12 bases. Germline lookup yields CDR1 MNHEY and CDR2 SMNVEV (reference sequence). The CDR3 sequence is 13 residues long. The CDR3: CASQTGANTEAFF. DNA for the CDR3: TGTGCCAGTCAGACAGGAGCGAACACTGAAGCTTTCTTT.

The CDR3 spells CASSKAGLSYNEQFF. The CDR3 nucleotides are TGTGCCAGTAGTAAGGCGGGGTTGTCCTACAATGAGCAGTTCTTC. This chain connects TRBV19 to TRBJ2-1, with D perhaps TRBD2 (6 bases). Per the germline V gene, CDR1 is LNHDA and CDR2 is SQIVND (reference sequence). V lost 4 bases, J lost 1 base, and 11 bases lay in between. The CDR3 length is 15 residues.